Shown below are 23 T cell receptor beta chains from a single sample sequenced in a study of blood T cell repertoires in COVID-19 (dated by TCRdb to about 2020). Libraries came from the immunoSEQ multiplex PCR assay. In its TCRdb copy, this immuneACCESS table keeps in-frame sequences only and misses some clones. Where compared with another copy, unresolved V genes explain less than half of these, and the others have no known cause. The sample profile shows roughly 100,000 clones; about 78% of them were found once. The top ten constitute about 9.6% of the sample. Sequenced input: peripheral blood. These TCRs come from a man in his sixties with active or convalescent COVID-19.

The chain combines TRBV5-6 with TRBJ2-7; 9 bases align to TRBD2. This CDR3 comprises 15 residues. The junction had 5 bases not matched to a gene; V was cut back by 0 bases and J by 4 bases. Germline CDR1 and CDR2: SGHDT and YYEEEE. CDR3 sequence: CASSLVGTSGYEQYV. The CDR3 nucleotides are TGTGCCAGCAGCTTGGTTGGTACTAGCGGGTACGAGCAGTACGTC.

The genes are TRBV27 and TRBJ1-2; D uncertain. The germline CDR1 and CDR2 sequences are MNHEY and SMNVEV (reference sequence). V was trimmed by 2 bases and J by 3 bases, leaving 7 bases between them. CDR3 size: 13 residues. The CDR3: CASSLGRYYGYTF. The CDR3 DNA follows: TGTGCCAGCAGTTTAGGCAGATACTATGGCTACACCTTC.

The rearrangement joins TRBV3-1 (or the pseudogene TRBV3-2) to TRBJ2-7; no clear D. The length of the CDR3 is 13 residues. V lost 1 base and J lost 1, with 5 bases in between. Germline loops: CDR1 LGHDT, CDR2 YNNKEL (reference sequence). CDR3 sequence: CASSQGLSYEQYF. For the CDR3, the DNA is TGTGCCAGCAGCCAAGGACTGTCCTACGAGCAGTACTTC.

This clone has just one count. J is TRBJ1-1 and V is TRBV7-2; D possibly corresponds to TRBD1 (5 bases). V lost 3 bases and J lost 4, with 12 bases in between. Germline-derived CDR1 and CDR2 are SGHTA and FQGNSA. This CDR3 comprises 14 residues. The CDR3 DNA reads TGTGCCAGCAGCTTCCAGGGCGGGGGCACTGAAGCTTTCTTT. Translated, it gives CASSFQGGGTEAFF.

The chain employs TRBV4-1 and TRBJ2-5, with 7 bases lining up with TRBD2. V shed 4 bases, J shed 3 bases, and the junction held 5 bases outside the gene matches. The germline gives CDR1 MGHRA, CDR2 YSYEKL. This CDR3 spans 14 amino acids. The CDR3 loop is CASSRTSGEETQYF. CDR3 nucleotides: TGCGCCAGCAGCCGGACTAGTGGGGAAGAGACCCAGTACTTC.

The V call is TRBV11-2, the J call TRBJ2-5, with 16 bases aligning to TRBD2. Per the germline V gene, CDR1 is SGHAT and CDR2 is FQNNGV. Unmatched junction bases numbered 8, after V lost 6 bases and J lost 4 bases. This CDR3 comprises 17 residues. The CDR3 sequence is CASSWAGLAGGRETQYF. The CDR3, as DNA: TGTGCCAGCAGTTGGGCGGGACTAGCGGGAGGGAGAGAGACCCAGTACTTC.

The V gene is TRBV30, the J gene TRBJ2-7; D is perhaps TRBD2 (6 bases). The germline gives CDR1 GTSNPN, CDR2 SVGIG (reference sequence). The CDR3 spans 11 residues. The ends were cut back, 8 bases at V and 2 bases at J, with 10 bases in the middle. CDR3 in DNA: TGTGCCCTGTGGGGGGCCTACGAGCAGTACTTC. Encoded protein: CALWGAYEQYF.

The V call is TRBV4-1, the J call TRBJ2-3; the match to TRBD2 covers 11 bases. Trimming at V came to 4 bases and at J to 4 bases, leaving 4 bases not matched to a gene. Germline lookup yields CDR1 MGHRA and CDR2 YSYEKL. This CDR3 spans 15 amino acids. CDR3 DNA: TGCGCCAGCAGCCGCCGACTAGCGGGATCAGATACGCAGTATTTT. This translates into CASSRRLAGSDTQYF.

This chain links TRBV4-3 with TRBJ1-2, with no clear D. The CDR3 sequence is 15 residues long. CDR1 and CDR2 from the germline V gene are LGHNA and YSLEER. Trimming left V 0 bases short and J 5 bases short, with 13 bases between. CDR3 region: CASSQDLYLYYGYTF. In DNA, the CDR3 is TGCGCCAGCAGCCAAGACCTATACCTCTATTATGGCTACACCTTC.

This clone was counted between two and nine times. J is TRBJ1-1 and V is TRBV3-1 (or the pseudogene TRBV3-2); D gene uncertain. CDR3 length: 14 residues. Germline loops: CDR1 LGHDT, CDR2 YNNKEL (reference sequence). V lost 4 bases and J 1 base, leaving 10 bases between the germline ends. The CDR3 nucleotides read TGTGCCAGCAGCCCGAGGGAAAAGAACACTGAAGCTTTCTTT. Amino acid sequence: CASSPREKNTEAFF.

The rearrangement links TRBV5-1 to TRBJ2-7, with a tentative D call TRBD2 (7 bases). The CDR3 loop spans 16 amino acids. The V gene lost 0 bases and the J gene lost 1 base, with 14 bases spanning the gap. Germline CDR1 and CDR2: SGHRS and YFSETQ. The CDR3 DNA is TGCGCCAGCAGCTTGGGGTACGGGGGGCTATCCTACGAGCAGTACTTC. It yields the protein CASSLGYGGLSYEQYF. The full variable domain, with the rest looked up from reference TRBV5-1 and TRBJ2-7, is KAGVTQTPRYLIKTRGQQVTLSCSPISGHRSVSWYQQTPGQGLQFLFEYFSETQRNKGNFPGRFSGRQFSNSRSEMNVSTLELGDSALYLCASSLGYGGLSYEQYFGPGTRLTVT.

The chain employs TRBV7-9 and TRBJ2-7, with TRBD2 matching over 10 bases. The CDR3 length is 16 residues. Looked up from germline, CDR1 is SEHNR and CDR2 is FQNEAQ (reference sequence). The V gene end was trimmed by 4 bases and the J gene end by 4 bases; junction bases not matched to a gene: 10. For the CDR3, the DNA is TGTGCCAGCAGCTCAGTATCTAGCGGGAGTCGGTACGAGCAGTACTTC. It translates to CASSSVSSGSRYEQYF.

This clone showed up just once. The rearrangement joins TRBV11-3 to TRBJ2-4, with D possibly being TRBD1 (5 bases). Germline V gives CDR1 SGHNT, CDR2 YENEEA. CDR3 size: 16 residues. Trimming removed 4 bases from V and 1 base from J, with 14 bases in between. This CDR3 reads CASSSSPGFAKNIQYF. CDR3 nucleotide sequence: TGTGCCAGCAGCTCCTCGCCAGGGTTCGCCAAAAACATTCAGTACTTC.

This chain links TRBV30 with TRBJ1-2; D is possibly TRBD1 (5 bases). Germline V gives CDR1 GTSNPN, CDR2 SVGIG (reference sequence). V dropped 1 base and J dropped 11 bases, with 17 bases sitting between them. The CDR3 runs 13 residues. The CDR3 nucleotides read TGTGCCTGGAGTGGTGGGGGGTACGGTGAATACACCTTC. This encodes CAWSGGGYGEYTF. The whole variable domain, filled in from reference TRBV30 and TRBJ1-2, reads SQTIHQWPATLVQPVGSPLSLECTVEGTSNPNLYWYRQAAGRGLQLLFYSVGIGQISSEVPQNLSASRPQDRQFILSSKKLLLSDSGFYLCAWSGGGYGEYTFGSGTRLTVV.

This chain connects TRBV27 to TRBJ2-1; TRBD2 agrees at 8 bases. The CDR3 is 13 amino acids. CDR1 MNHEY and CDR2 SMNVEV come from the germline V gene (reference sequence). The ends lost 7 bases at V and 7 bases at J; junction bases unmatched: 6. The CDR3 sequence: CASIGSGMNEQFF. The DNA for the CDR3 is TGTGCCAGCATTGGTAGCGGGATGAATGAGCAGTTCTTC.

V gene TRBV9 combines with J gene TRBJ1-1; 7 bases agree with TRBD1. CDR3 length: 15 amino acids. Germline trimming cut 0 bases from V and 6 bases from J; bases unmatched to any gene: 8. Germline-derived CDR1 and CDR2 are SGDLS and YYNGEE. In nucleotides, the CDR3 is TGTGCCAGCAGCGTAGGGATAGGGGGCTACGCTGAAGCTTTCTTT. Its translation is CASSVGIGGYAEAFF.

V gene TRBV9 combines with J gene TRBJ2-1, with TRBD2 identical over 10 bases. The CDR3 is 14 amino acids. Germline CDR1 reads SGDLS; CDR2 reads YYNGEE. The J segment lost 6 bases and the V segment lost 3 bases, leaving 3 bases of the junction unmatched. The CDR3 coding sequence is TGTGCCAGCAGCGGATTAGCGGGAGGCAATGAGCAGTTCTTC. Translating it yields CASSGLAGGNEQFF.

This clone was detected only once. The V call is TRBV30, the J call TRBJ1-5, with TRBD1 as a possible D gene (5 bases). Between the trimmed V and J ends, which lost 2 bases and 7 bases, there was a span of 15 bases. CDR3 length equals 14 residues. The germline V gene encodes CDR1 GTSNPN and CDR2 SVGIG (reference sequence). CDR3 sequence (DNA): TGTGCCTGGAGTCGTTCGACAGAAACCCAGCCCCAGCATTTT. Encoded protein: CAWSRSTETQPQHF.

This clone was seen just once. The V gene is TRBV27, the J gene TRBJ2-3; D gene uncertain. V lost 5 bases and J lost 4, with 13 bases in between. Germline loops: CDR1 MNHEY, CDR2 SMNVEV (reference sequence). CDR3 length: 14 residues. CDR3 nucleotides: TGTGCCAGCAGTCTAATTGGAGTTCCAGATACGCAGTATTTT. This encodes CASSLIGVPDTQYF.

V usage is TRBV20-1 and J usage is TRBJ1-5; D not certain. In germline, CDR1 is DFQATT, CDR2 SNEGSKA (reference sequence). Trimming took 3 bases from V and 2 from J, leaving 14 bases between them. CDR3 length: 15 amino acids. CDR3 sequence reads: CSASISRWGNQPQHF. The CDR3 DNA follows: TGCAGTGCTAGTATTTCGAGGTGGGGCAATCAGCCCCAGCATTTT.

This chain connects TRBV6-5 to TRBJ2-1; 9 nucleotides line up with TRBD2. V trimming: 5 bases; J trimming: 7 bases; junction bases outside the gene matches: 9. The CDR3 is 15 residues long. Looked up from germline, CDR1 is MNHEY and CDR2 is SVGAGI. Here the CDR3 reads CASSPVAGEVNEQFF. The DNA of the CDR3 is TGTGCCAGCAGTCCCGTAGCGGGAGAGGTAAATGAGCAGTTCTTC.

The genes are TRBV11-3 and TRBJ1-6; D uncertain. Germline V gene sequence: CDR1 SGHNT, CDR2 YENEEA. CDR3 size: 14 residues. With 3 bases removed from V and 7 bases from J, the gap between germline ends came to 10 bases. CDR3 loop: CASSLAGRNSPLHF. The CDR3 bases are TGTGCCAGCAGCTTGGCGGGCAGAAATTCACCCCTCCACTTT.

V usage is TRBV6-5 and J usage is TRBJ2-1, with 9 bases fitting TRBD2. This CDR3 has 14 amino acids. The ends lost 6 bases at V and 4 bases at J; junction bases unmatched: 4. Per germline, CDR1 MNHEY and CDR2 SVGAGI. CDR3 bases: TGTGCCAGCAGATCTAGCGGGACTTACAATGAGCAGTTCTTC. This translates into CASRSSGTYNEQFF.